This TCR beta chain was captured in a study of blood T cell repertoires in COVID-19. Study background: PBMCs, B-cell-depleted T cells, or T cells provided the cDNA or gDNA that made up the material.

Per the authors' pipeline: Estimation of nucleated cell counts was performed using reference gene primer amplification. Some clones are missing from TCRdb's copy, which holds only in-frame ones; the method was immunoSEQ multiplex PCR. For V, J and clone size, that table is used; D and trimming come from the DNA. Of around 150,000 clones in the sample, roughly four fifths were seen once. V dropped 5 bases and J dropped 7; count of bases not matched to a gene: 11. The CDR3 sequence is 15 residues long. Germline V CDR1 and CDR2: MNHEY, SVGEGT. This chain links TRBV6-2 or TRBV6-3 with TRBJ2-5, with TRBD1 matching 9 bases. The source of this sequence is a human donor in a cohort sampled during active COVID-19. Sample: peripheral blood. CDR3 nucleotide sequence: TGTGCCAGCAGTGCTCCGGGACAGGGATTCGGGACCCAGTACTTC. Its protein is CASSAPGQGFGTQYF.